These T cell receptor beta chains were read from a single sample in a study of shared clonotypes between healthy human individuals. Method: immunoSEQ multiplex PCR; TCRdb's copy keeps in-frame clones and lacks some. The table has roughly 2 million clones, 95% seen once. What was sequenced was naive CD4+ T cells sorted from blood. The receptors shown here come from a man between 18 and 35 years old in good health. The CDR3 runs from the conserved cysteine through the conserved F or W. The D gene is left open where the match is weak. Some rows mark clone size as missing; the rest say once, few, many or name a class of expanded clone.

size	V	J	D	CDR3	DNA
-	TRBV6-6	TRBJ1-2	-	CASTQNGPQGYTF	TGTGCCAGCACCCAGAACGGACCCCAGGGGTACACCTTC
-	TRBV5-1	TRBJ2-7	TRBD2	CASSLTTSGGVYEQYF	TGCGCCAGCAGCCTCACAACTAGCGGGGGGGTCTACGAGCAGTACTTC
-	TRBV2	TRBJ2-1	TRBD2	CASSGEPGLVTEQFF	TGTGCCAGCAGTGGTGAACCGGGACTAGTGACTGAGCAGTTCTTC
-	TRBV19	TRBJ1-3	-	CASSHGEGNTIYF	TGTGCCAGTAGTCATGGTGAAGGAAACACCATATATTTT
-	TRBV14	TRBJ1-1	-	CASSQPTQGWGTEAFF	TGTGCCAGCAGCCAACCCACACAGGGTTGGGGAACTGAAGCTTTCTTT
-	TRBV7-9	TRBJ2-1	TRBD1	CASSLRGPNEQFF	TGTGCCAGCAGCTTAAGGGGGCCCAATGAGCAGTTCTTC
-	TRBV18	TRBJ2-2	TRBD1	CASSPVETGATGELFF	TGTGCCAGCTCACCAGTCGAGACAGGGGCGACCGGGGAGCTGTTTTTT
-	TRBV18	TRBJ1-3	-	CASSPSPGPGNTIYF	TGTGCCAGCTCACCGTCCCCCGGGCCTGGAAACACCATATATTTT
-	TRBV7-2	TRBJ2-1	-	CASGRFEEQFF	TGTGCCAGCGGGAGATTCGAAGAGCAGTTCTTC
-	TRBV5-1	TRBJ2-7	TRBD1	CASSYTFGQGSNEQYF	TGCGCCAGCAGTTATACATTCGGACAGGGATCAAACGAGCAGTACTTC
-	TRBV30	TRBJ1-2	-	CAWRLTGIYGYTF	TGTGCCTGGAGACTCACAGGGATCTATGGCTACACCTTC
-	TRBV5-1	TRBJ2-1	TRBD1	CASSPQGAQDNEQFF	TGCGCCAGCAGCCCTCAGGGGGCGCAGGACAATGAGCAGTTCTTC
-	TRBV5-1	TRBJ1-1	-	CASSLGGFGGTEAFF	TGCGCCAGCAGCTTGGGAGGGTTCGGGGGCACTGAAGCTTTCTTT
-	TRBV7-3	TRBJ2-7	TRBD2	CASSASGTSFSEQYF	TGTGCCAGCAGCGCATCCGGGACTAGCTTTAGCGAGCAGTACTTC
-	TRBV30	TRBJ1-4	TRBD1	CAWTRTGGGEKLFF	TGTGCCTGGACCCGGACAGGGGGAGGTGAAAAACTGTTTTTT
-	TRBV7-2	TRBJ2-5	-	CASSFAGEGETQYF	TGTGCCAGCAGCTTCGCGGGTGAAGGGGAGACCCAGTACTTC
once	TRBV5-6	TRBJ1-2	-	CASSLMGGLYGYTF	TGTGCCAGCAGCTTGATGGGGGGGCTCTATGGCTACACCTTC
-	TRBV28	TRBJ1-1	-	CASIGGLNTEAFF	TGTGCCAGCATTGGGGGATTGAACACTGAAGCTTTCTTT
-	TRBV10-1	TRBJ2-1	TRBD2	CASSPTSGFYNEQFF	TGCGCCAGCAGCCCGACTAGCGGATTCTACAATGAGCAGTTCTTC
-	TRBV10-3	TRBJ2-7	-	CAISETPGLLYEQYF	TGTGCCATCAGTGAGACTCCAGGCCTTTTATACGAGCAGTACTTC
-	TRBV23-1	TRBJ2-4	-	CASSQLAGTAKNIQYF	TGCGCCAGCAGTCAATTGGCGGGGACAGCCAAAAACATTCAGTACTTC
-	TRBV7-2	TRBJ2-7	TRBD2	CASSLTVARLAECYEQYF	TGTGCCAGCAGCTTAACGGTAGCACGGCTAGCGGAGTGTTACGAGCAGTACTTC
-	TRBV4-3	TRBJ2-7	-	CASSQEIHTYEQYF	TGCGCCAGCAGCCAAGAAATCCACACCTACGAGCAGTACTTC
-	TRBV5-1	TRBJ2-1	-	CASSFDGSYNEQFF	TGCGCCAGCAGCTTCGATGGTTCCTACAATGAGCAGTTCTTC
-	TRBV2	TRBJ1-1	TRBD1	CASSPRETGSNTEAFF	TGTGCCAGCAGTCCGAGGGAGACAGGGTCGAACACTGAAGCTTTCTTT
-	TRBV10-1	TRBJ1-1	-	CATSADSNTEAFF	TGCGCCACCTCCGCGGACTCGAACACTGAAGCTTTCTTT
-	TRBV29-1	TRBJ1-1	TRBD1	CSVEGTGGWNTEAFF	TGCAGCGTTGAGGGGACAGGGGGCTGGAACACTGAAGCTTTCTTT
-	TRBV29-1	TRBJ2-2	TRBD2	CSVEAKAGGFPGELFF	TGCAGCGTTGAGGCGAAAGCGGGAGGGTTTCCCGGGGAGCTGTTTTTT
-	TRBV28	TRBJ1-2	-	CASSDPGVNYGYTF	TGTGCCAGCAGTGATCCAGGGGTTAACTATGGCTACACCTTC
-	TRBV6-6	TRBJ1-3	TRBD1	CASSRLQGASGNTIYF	TGTGCCAGCAGCCGACTCCAGGGGGCTTCTGGAAACACCATATATTTT
-	TRBV7-9	TRBJ1-2	TRBD1	CASSSRGLWEGSQNYGYTF	TGTGCCAGCAGCTCAAGGGGGCTGTGGGAGGGAAGTCAGAACTATGGCTACACCTTC
-	TRBV10-1	TRBJ2-5	-	CASSESGEETQYF	TGCGCCAGCAGTGAGTCGGGGGAAGAGACCCAGTACTTC
-	TRBV7-8	TRBJ1-5	-	CASSLYGGPTWPQHF	TGTGCCAGCAGCTTATATGGGGGCCCGACATGGCCCCAGCATTTT
-	TRBV30	TRBJ2-5	-	CAWRRGGPETQYF	TGTGCCTGGAGGAGGGGGGGCCCGGAGACCCAGTACTTC
-	TRBV6-5	TRBJ1-2	TRBD1	CASSSRTGGNYGYTF	TGTGCCAGCAGTTCGCGGACAGGGGGTAACTATGGCTACACCTTC
-	TRBV6-5	TRBJ2-2	TRBD1	CASWDRGNTGELFF	TGTGCCAGCTGGGACAGGGGGAACACCGGGGAGCTGTTTTTT
-	TRBV5-1	TRBJ1-5	TRBD1	CASSLTGTGTQPQHF	TGCGCCAGCAGCTTGACCGGGACAGGGACTCAGCCCCAGCATTTT
-	TRBV6-1	TRBJ2-2	TRBD2	CASNSGGASTGELFF	TGTGCCAGCAATAGCGGGGGGGCCAGTACCGGGGAGCTGTTTTTT
-	TRBV5-4	TRBJ2-1	TRBD2	CASSTSGRAWEQFF	TGTGCCAGCAGCACCAGCGGGAGGGCCTGGGAGCAGTTCTTC
-	TRBV5-8	TRBJ2-1	TRBD2	CASSLGLAGGYNEQFF	TGTGCCAGCAGCTTGGGACTAGCGGGAGGGTACAATGAGCAGTTCTTC
once	TRBV7-3	TRBJ1-6	TRBD1	CASSLAGQGISPLHF	TGTGCCAGTAGCTTAGCCGGACAGGGCATTTCACCCCTCCACTTT
-	TRBV4-3	TRBJ1-5	TRBD1	CASSQTGEQPQHF	TGCGCCAGCAGCCAGACAGGGGAACAGCCCCAGCATTTT
-	TRBV28	TRBJ2-5	-	CASSSFGEETQYF	TGTGCCAGCAGTTCTTTCGGGGAAGAGACCCAGTACTTC
once	TRBV6-1	TRBJ1-5	TRBD1	CASTGTGGGQPQHF	TGTGCCAGCACCGGGACAGGGGGCGGGCAGCCCCAGCATTTT
-	TRBV14	TRBJ1-2	-	CASSQVGQVPNYGYTF	TGTGCCAGCAGCCAAGTAGGACAAGTCCCTAACTATGGCTACACCTTC
once	TRBV19	TRBJ1-4	-	CASRVESGTNEKLFF	TGTGCCAGTAGAGTGGAGAGTGGAACTAATGAAAAACTGTTTTTT